This TCR beta chain was captured in a study of T cell repertoires in cytomegalovirus infection. Study as a whole: In public TCR beta signatures, there were indications of both CMV infection and matching HLA type. Study-wide results and limits: Carriers of CMV plus the relevant HLA were identified by cumulative public TCR beta family frequency. HLA-C-restricted, CMV-specific TCR beta clonotypes were dominant ex vivo.

Notes on this clonotype: The antigen is not known.

TCRdb itself ran the reads through MiXCR, one entry per CDR3 protein. The data contain approximately 180,000 distinct CDR3 sequences, approximately 20% of them seen just once; the ten biggest clones take up roughly 2.9%. Germline V gene data show CDR1 as DFQATT and CDR2 as SNEGSKA (reference sequence). The trim removed 0 bases at V and 8 bases at J, leaving 7 bases unmatched. The CDR3 extends over 14 amino acids. V usage is TRBV20-1 and J usage is TRBJ1-2; TRBD1 aligns across 9 bases. The receptor comes from a human donor in good health (CMV status not recorded). Some clones in this sample may be carry-over from other donors' samples. Source material: PBMCs. The CDR3 sequence is CSARDPGQGTGYTF. The CDR3 DNA sequence: TGCAGTGCTAGAGATCCGGGACAGGGAACCGGCTACACCTTC.